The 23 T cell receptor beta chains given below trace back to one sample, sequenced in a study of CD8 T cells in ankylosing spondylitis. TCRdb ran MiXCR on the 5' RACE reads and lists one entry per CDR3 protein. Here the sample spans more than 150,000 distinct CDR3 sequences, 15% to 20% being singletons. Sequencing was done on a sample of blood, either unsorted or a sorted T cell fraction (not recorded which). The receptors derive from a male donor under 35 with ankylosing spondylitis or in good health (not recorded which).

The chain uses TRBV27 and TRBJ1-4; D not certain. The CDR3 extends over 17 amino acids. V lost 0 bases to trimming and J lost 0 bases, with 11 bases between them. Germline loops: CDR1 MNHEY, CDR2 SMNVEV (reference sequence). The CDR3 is CASSLSRPEATNEKLFF. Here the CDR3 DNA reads TGTGCCAGCAGTTTATCGCGACCTGAGGCAACTAATGAAAAACTGTTTTTT.

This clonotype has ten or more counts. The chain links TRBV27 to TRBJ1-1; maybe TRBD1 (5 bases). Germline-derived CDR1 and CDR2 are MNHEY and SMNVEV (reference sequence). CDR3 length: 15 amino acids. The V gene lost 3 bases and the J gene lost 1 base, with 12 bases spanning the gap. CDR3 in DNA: TGTGCCAGCAGTTTGACCGGGACGGGGAACACTGAAGCTTTCTTT. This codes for CASSLTGTGNTEAFF.

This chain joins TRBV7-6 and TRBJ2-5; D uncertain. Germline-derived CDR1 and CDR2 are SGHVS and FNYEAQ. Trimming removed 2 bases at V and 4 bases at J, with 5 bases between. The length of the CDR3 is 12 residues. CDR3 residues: CASSLKVETQYF. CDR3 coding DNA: TGTGCCAGCAGCTTAAAAGTAGAGACCCAGTACTTC.

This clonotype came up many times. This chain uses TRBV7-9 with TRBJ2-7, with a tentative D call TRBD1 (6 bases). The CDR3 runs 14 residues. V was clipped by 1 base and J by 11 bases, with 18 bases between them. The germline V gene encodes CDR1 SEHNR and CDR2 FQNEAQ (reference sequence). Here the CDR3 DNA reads TGTGCCAGCAGCTTAGGAGGGGACAAAGAGGTCAAGTACTTC. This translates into CASSLGGDKEVKYF.

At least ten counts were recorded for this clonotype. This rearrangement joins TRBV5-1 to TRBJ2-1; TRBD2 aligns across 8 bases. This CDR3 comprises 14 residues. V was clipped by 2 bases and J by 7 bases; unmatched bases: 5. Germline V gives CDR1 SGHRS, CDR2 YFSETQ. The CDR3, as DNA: TGCGCCAGCAGCTTTAGCGGGATGGAGAATGAGCAGTTCTTC. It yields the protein CASSFSGMENEQFF.

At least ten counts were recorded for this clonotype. CDR3 in amino acids: CASSFTGTSGSSYEQYF. The CDR3, as DNA: TGTGCCAGCAGCTTCACCGGGACTAGCGGGAGCTCCTACGAGCAGTACTTC. J is TRBJ2-7 and V is TRBV7-9, with TRBD2 identical over 14 bases. The V segment lost 3 bases and the J segment 0 bases; nucleotides outside the gene matches: 4. The CDR3 runs to 17 residues. Per the germline V gene, CDR1 is SEHNR and CDR2 is FQNEAQ (reference sequence). Full variable domain (outside the CDR3, taken from reference TRBV7-9 and TRBJ2-7): DTGVSQNPRHKITKRGQNVTFRCDPISEHNRLYWYRQTLGQGPEFLTYFQNEAQLEKSRLLSDRFSAERPKGSFSTLEIQRTEQGDSAMYLCASSFTGTSGSSYEQYFGPGTRLTVT.

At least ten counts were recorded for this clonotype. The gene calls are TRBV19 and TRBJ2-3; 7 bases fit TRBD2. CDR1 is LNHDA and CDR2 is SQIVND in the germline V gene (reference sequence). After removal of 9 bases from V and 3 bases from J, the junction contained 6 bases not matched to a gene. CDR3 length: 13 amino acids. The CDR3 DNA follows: TGTGCCAGCCGAACGCGGGAGACAGATACGCAGTATTTT. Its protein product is CASRTRETDTQYF.

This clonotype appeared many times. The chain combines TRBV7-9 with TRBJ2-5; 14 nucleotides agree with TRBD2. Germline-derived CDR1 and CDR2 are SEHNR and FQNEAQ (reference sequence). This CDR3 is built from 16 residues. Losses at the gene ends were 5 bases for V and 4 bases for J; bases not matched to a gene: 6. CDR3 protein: CASSDRTSGRTETQYF. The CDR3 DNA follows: TGTGCCAGCAGCGACAGGACTAGCGGGAGGACAGAGACCCAGTACTTC.

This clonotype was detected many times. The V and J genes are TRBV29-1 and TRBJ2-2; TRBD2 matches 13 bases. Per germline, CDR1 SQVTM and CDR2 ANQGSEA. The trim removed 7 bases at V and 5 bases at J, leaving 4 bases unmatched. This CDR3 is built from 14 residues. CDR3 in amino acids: CSAWGLAGTGELFF. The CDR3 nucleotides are TGCAGCGCCTGGGGACTAGCGGGGACCGGGGAGCTGTTTTTT.

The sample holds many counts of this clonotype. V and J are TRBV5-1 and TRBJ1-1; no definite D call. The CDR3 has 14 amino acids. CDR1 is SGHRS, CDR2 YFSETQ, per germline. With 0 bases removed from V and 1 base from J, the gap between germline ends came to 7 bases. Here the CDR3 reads CASSLVPENTEAFF. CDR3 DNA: TGCGCCAGCAGCTTGGTTCCAGAGAACACTGAAGCTTTCTTT. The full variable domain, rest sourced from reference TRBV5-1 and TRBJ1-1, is KAGVTQTPRYLIKTRGQQVTLSCSPISGHRSVSWYQQTPGQGLQFLFEYFSETQRNKGNFPGRFSGRQFSNSRSEMNVSTLELGDSALYLCASSLVPENTEAFFGQGTRLTVV.

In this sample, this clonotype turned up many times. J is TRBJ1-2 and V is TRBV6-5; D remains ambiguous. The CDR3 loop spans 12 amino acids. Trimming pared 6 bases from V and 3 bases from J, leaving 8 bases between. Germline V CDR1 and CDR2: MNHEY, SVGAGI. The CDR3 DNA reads TGTGCCAGCAGGAAATTGGACTATGGCTACACCTTC. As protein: CASRKLDYGYTF.

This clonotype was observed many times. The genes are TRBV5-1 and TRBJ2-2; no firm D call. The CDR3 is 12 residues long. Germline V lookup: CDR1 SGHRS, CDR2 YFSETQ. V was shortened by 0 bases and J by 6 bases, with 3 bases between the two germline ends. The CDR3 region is CASSLASGELFF. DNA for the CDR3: TGCGCCAGCAGCTTGGCCTCCGGGGAGCTGTTTTTT. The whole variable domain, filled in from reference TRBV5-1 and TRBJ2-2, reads KAGVTQTPRYLIKTRGQQVTLSCSPISGHRSVSWYQQTPGQGLQFLFEYFSETQRNKGNFPGRFSGRQFSNSRSEMNVSTLELGDSALYLCASSLASGELFFGEGSRLTVL.

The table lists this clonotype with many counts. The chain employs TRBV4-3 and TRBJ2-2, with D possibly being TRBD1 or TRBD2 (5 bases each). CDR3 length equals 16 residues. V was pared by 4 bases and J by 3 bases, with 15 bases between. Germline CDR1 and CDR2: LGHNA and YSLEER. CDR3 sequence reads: CASSLYQQDYTGELFF. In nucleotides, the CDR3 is TGCGCCAGCAGCCTATACCAACAGGACTACACCGGGGAGCTGTTTTTT.

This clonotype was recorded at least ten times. The CDR3 is CASSLVGTGRPDGSEAFF. The CDR3 region has the DNA TGCGCCAGCAGCTTGGTTGGGACAGGGAGGCCCGATGGGTCGGAAGCTTTCTTT. The chain uses TRBV5-1 and TRBJ1-1, with 9 bases lining up with TRBD1. Germline-derived CDR1 and CDR2 are SGHRS and YFSETQ. J gave up 8 bases and V 0 bases, and 17 bases lay outside the gene matches. The CDR3 has 18 amino acids.

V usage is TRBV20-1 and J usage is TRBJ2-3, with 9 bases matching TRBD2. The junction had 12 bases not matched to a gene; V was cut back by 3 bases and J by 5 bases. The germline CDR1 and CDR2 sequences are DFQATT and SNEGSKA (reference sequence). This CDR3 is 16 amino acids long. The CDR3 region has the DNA TGCAGTGCTAGTAGCGGGAGTCTGTCGGCTGTAGATACGCAGTATTTT. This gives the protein CSASSGSLSAVDTQYF.

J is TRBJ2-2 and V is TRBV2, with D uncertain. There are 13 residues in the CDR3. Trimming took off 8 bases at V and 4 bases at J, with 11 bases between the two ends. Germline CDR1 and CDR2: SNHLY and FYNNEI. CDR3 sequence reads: CASREDVTGELFF. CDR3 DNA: TGTGCCAGCCGCGAGGACGTCACCGGGGAGCTGTTTTTT.

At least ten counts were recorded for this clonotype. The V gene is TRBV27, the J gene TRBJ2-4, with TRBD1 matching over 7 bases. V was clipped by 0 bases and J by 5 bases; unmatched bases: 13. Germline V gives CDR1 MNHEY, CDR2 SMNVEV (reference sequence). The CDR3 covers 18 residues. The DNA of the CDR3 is TGTGCCAGCAGTTTATCAAGAAACAGGGGACGGGGAGAAAACATTCAGTACTTC. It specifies CASSLSRNRGRGENIQYF.

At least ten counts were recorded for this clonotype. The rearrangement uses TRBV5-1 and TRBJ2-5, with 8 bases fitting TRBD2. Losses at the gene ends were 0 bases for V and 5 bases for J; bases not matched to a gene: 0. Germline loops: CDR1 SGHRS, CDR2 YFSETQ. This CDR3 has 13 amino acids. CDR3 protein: CASSLASGETQYF. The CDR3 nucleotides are TGCGCCAGCAGCTTGGCTAGCGGGGAGACCCAGTACTTC.

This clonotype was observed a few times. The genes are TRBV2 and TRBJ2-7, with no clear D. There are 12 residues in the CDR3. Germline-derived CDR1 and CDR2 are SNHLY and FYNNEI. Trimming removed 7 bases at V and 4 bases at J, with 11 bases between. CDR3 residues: CASNTDTYEQYV. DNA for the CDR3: TGTGCCAGCAACACCGACACTTACGAGCAGTACGTC.

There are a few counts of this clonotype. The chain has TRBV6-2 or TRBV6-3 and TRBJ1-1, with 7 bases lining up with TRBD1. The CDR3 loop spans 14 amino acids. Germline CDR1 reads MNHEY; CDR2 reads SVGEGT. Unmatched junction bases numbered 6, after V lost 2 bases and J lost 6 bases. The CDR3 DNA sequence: TGTGCCAGCAGTTACCCGACAGGGAGTGCTGAAGCTTTCTTT. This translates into CASSYPTGSAEAFF.

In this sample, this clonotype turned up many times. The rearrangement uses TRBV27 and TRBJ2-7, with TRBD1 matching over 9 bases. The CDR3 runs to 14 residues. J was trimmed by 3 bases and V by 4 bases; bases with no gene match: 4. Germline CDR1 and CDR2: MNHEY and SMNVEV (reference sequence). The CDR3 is CASSSGTGNYEQYF. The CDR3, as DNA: TGTGCCAGCAGTTCCGGGACAGGGAACTACGAGCAGTACTTC.

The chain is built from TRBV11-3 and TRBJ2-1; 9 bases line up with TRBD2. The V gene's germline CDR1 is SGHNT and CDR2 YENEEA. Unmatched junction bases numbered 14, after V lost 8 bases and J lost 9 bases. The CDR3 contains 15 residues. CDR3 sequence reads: CASRPVWASGIEQFF. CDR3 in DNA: TGTGCCAGCCGCCCGGTGTGGGCTAGCGGGATTGAGCAGTTCTTC.

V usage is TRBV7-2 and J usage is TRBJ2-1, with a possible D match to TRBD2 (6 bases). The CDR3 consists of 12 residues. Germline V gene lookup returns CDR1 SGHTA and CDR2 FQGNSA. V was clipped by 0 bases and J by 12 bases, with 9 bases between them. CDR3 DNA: TGTGCCAGCAGCTTAGCGCTAGCGAGGCAGTTCTTC. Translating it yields CASSLALARQFF.